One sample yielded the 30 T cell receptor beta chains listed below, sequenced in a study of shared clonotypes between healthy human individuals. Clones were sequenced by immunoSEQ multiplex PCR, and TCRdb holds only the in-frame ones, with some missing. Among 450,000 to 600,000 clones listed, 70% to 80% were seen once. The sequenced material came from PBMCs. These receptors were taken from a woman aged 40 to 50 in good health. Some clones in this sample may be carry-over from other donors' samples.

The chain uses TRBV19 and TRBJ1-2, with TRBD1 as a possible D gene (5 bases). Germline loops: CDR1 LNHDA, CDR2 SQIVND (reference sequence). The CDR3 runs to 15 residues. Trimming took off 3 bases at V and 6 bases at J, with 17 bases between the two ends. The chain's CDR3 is CASSIYERAGDGYTF. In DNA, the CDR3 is TGTGCCAGTAGTATCTACGAGCGGGCGGGGGATGGCTACACCTTC.

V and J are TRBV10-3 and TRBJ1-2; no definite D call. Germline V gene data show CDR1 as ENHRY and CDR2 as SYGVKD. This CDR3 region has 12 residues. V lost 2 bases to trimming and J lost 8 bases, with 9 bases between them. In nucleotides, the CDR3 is TGTGCCATCAGTGAGGCAGTCGGGGGCTACACCTTC. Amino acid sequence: CAISEAVGGYTF.

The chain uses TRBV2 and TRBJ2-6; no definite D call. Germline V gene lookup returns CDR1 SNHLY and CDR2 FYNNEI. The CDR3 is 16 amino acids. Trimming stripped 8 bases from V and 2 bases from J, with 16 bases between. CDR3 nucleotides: TGTGCCAGCTTGGATCCCACTTTTGCTGGGGCCAACGTCCTGACTTTC. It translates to CASLDPTFAGANVLTF. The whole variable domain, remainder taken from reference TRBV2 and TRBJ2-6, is EPEVTQTPSHQVTQMGQEVILRCVPISNHLYFYWYRQILGQKVEFLVSFYNNEISEKSEIFDDQFSVERPDGSNFTLKIRSTKLEDSAMYFCASLDPTFAGANVLTFGAGSRLTVL.

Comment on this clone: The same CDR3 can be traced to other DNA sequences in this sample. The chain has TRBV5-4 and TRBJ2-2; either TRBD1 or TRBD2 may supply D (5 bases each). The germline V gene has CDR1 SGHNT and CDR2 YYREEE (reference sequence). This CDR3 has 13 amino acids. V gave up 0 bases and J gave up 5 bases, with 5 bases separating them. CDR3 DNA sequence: TGTGCCAGCAGCTTGGGGGGGACCGGGGAGCTGTTTTTT. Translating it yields CASSLGGTGELFF.

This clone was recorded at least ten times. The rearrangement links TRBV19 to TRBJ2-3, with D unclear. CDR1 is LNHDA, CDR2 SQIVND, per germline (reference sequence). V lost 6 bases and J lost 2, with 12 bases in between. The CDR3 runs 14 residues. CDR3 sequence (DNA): TGTGCCAGTAGCCGGGCCCTAAACACAGATACGCAGTATTTT. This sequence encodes CASSRALNTDTQYF. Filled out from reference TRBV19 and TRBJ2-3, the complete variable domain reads DGGITQSPKYLFRKEGQNVTLSCEQNLNHDAMYWYRQDPGQGLRLIYYSQIVNDFQKGDIAEGYSVSREKKESFPLTVTSAQKNPTAFYLCASSRALNTDTQYFGPGTRLTVL.

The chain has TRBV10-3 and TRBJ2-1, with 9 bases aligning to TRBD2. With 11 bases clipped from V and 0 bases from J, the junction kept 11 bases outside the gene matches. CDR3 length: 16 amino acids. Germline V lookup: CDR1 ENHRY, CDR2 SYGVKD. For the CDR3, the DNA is TGTGCCTCGGGACTAGCCAGTGTTAGCTCCTACAATGAGCAGTTCTTC. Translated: CASGLASVSSYNEQFF.

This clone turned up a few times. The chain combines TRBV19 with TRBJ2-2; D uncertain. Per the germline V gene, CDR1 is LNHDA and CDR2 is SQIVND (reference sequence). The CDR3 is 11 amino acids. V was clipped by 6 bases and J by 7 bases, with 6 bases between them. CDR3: CASRVFGELFF. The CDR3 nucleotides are TGTGCCAGTAGGGTCTTCGGGGAGCTGTTTTTT.

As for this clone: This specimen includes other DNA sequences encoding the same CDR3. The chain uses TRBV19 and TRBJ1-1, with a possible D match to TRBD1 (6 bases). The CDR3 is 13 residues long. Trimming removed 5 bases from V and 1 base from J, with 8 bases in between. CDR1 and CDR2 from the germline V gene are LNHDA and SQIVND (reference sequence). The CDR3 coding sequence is TGTGCCAGTAGTCTACAGGGGAACACTGAAGCTTTCTTT. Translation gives CASSLQGNTEAFF. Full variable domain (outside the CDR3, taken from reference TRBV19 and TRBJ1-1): DGGITQSPKYLFRKEGQNVTLSCEQNLNHDAMYWYRQDPGQGLRLIYYSQIVNDFQKGDIAEGYSVSREKKESFPLTVTSAQKNPTAFYLCASSLQGNTEAFFGQGTRLTVV.

CDR3 coding DNA: TGTGCCAGCTCACCCGGGACAGCCCATCCCTATGGCTACACCTTC. Amino acid sequence: CASSPGTAHPYGYTF. This rearrangement joins TRBV18 to TRBJ1-2; 7 bases fit TRBD1. The J segment lost 4 bases and the V segment lost 3 bases, leaving 8 bases of the junction unmatched. This CDR3 comprises 15 residues. CDR1 KGHSH and CDR2 LQKENI come from the germline V gene.

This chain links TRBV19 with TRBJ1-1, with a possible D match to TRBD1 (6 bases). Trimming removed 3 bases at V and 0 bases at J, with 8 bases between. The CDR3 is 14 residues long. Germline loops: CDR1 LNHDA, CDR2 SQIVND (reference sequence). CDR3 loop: CASSIGQLNTEAFF. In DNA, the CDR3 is TGTGCCAGTAGTATTGGACAGCTGAACACTGAAGCTTTCTTT.

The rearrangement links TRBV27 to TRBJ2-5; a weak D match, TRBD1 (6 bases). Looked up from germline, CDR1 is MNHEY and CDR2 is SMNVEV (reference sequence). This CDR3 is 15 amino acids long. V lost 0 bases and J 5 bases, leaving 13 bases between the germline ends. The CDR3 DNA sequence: TGTGCCAGCAGTTTATCACGAGGGGGATGGGAGACCCAGTACTTC. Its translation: CASSLSRGGWETQYF.

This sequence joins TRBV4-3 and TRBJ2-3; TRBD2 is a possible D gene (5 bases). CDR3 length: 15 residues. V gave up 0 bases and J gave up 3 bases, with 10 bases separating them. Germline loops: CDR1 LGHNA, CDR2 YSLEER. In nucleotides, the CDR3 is TGCGCCAGCAGCCAAGATCGGGGTTATACAGATACGCAGTATTTT. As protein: CASSQDRGYTDTQYF.

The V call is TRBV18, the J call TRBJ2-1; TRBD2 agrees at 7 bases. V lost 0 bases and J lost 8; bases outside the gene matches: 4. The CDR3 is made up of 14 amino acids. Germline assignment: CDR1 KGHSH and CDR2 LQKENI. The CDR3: CASSPPGTNDEQFF. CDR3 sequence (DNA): TGTGCCAGCTCACCACCTGGGACTAACGATGAGCAGTTCTTC.

CDR3 protein: CASARQANTEAFF. DNA for the CDR3: TGTGCCAGCGCCCGCCAGGCGAACACTGAAGCTTTCTTT. V usage is TRBV6-1 and J usage is TRBJ1-1; D remains ambiguous. Germline-derived CDR1 and CDR2 are MNHNS and SASEGT. The CDR3 has 13 residues. Trimming left V 8 bases short and J 1 base short, with 11 bases between.

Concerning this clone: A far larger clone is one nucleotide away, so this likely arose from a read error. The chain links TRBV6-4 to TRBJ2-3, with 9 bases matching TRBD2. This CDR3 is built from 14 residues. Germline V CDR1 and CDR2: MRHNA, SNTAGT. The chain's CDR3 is CASSDGLATDAQYF. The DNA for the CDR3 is TGTGCCAGCAGTGACGGACTAGCGACAGATGCGCAGTATTTT.

The CDR3 sequence is CASSLVPDRREQYF. The CDR3 DNA is TGTGCCAGCAGCTTAGTGCCGGACAGACGCGAGCAGTACTTC. This chain joins TRBV7-9 and TRBJ2-7; a weak D match, TRBD1 (6 bases). CDR1 is SEHNR and CDR2 is FQNEAQ in the germline V gene (reference sequence). The CDR3 extends over 14 amino acids. Trimming cost V 1 base and J 6 bases, with 13 bases left between them.

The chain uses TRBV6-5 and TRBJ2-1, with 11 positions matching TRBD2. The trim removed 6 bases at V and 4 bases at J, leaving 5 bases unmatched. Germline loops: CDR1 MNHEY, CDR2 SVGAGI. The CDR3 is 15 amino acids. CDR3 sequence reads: CASRATSGRYNEQFF. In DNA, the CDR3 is TGTGCCAGCAGAGCTACTAGCGGGAGATACAATGAGCAGTTCTTC.

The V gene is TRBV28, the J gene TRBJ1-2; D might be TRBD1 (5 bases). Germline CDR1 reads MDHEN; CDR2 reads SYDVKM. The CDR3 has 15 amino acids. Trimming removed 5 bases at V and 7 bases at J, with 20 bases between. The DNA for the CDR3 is TGTGCCAGCAGTCCCCCAGACAGTGCGGTAGGTGGCTACACCTTC. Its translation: CASSPPDSAVGGYTF.

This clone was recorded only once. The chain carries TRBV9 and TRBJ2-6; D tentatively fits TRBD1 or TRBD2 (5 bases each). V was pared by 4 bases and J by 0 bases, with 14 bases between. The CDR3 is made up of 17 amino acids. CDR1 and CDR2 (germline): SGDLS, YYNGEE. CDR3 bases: TGTGCCAGCAGCCTCCGAGGGGTACTCTCTGGGGCCAACGTCCTGACTTTC. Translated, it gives CASSLRGVLSGANVLTF.

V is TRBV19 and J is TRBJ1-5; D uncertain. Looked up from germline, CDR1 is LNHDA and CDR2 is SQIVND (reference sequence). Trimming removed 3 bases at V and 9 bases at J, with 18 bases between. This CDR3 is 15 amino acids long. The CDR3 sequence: CASSMVVGVGRPQHF. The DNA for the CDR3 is TGTGCCAGTAGTATGGTAGTGGGCGTTGGAAGGCCCCAGCATTTT.

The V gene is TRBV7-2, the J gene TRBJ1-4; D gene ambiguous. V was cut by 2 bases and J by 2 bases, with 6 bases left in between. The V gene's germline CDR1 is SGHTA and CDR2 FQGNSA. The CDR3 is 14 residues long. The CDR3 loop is CASSLRVTNEKLFF. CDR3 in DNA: TGTGCCAGCAGCTTACGGGTGACTAATGAAAAACTGTTTTTT. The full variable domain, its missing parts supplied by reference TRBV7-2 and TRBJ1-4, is GAGVSQSPSNKVTEKGKDVELRCDPISGHTALYWYRQSLGQGLEFLIYFQGNSAPDKSGLPSDRFSAERTGGSVSTLTIQRTQQEDSAVYLCASSLRVTNEKLFFGSGTQLSVL.

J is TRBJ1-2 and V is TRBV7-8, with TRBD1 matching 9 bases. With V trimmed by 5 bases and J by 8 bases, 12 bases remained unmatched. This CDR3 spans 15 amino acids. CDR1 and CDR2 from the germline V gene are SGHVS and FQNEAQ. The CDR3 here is CASSRVRTGVGGYTF. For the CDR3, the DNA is TGTGCCAGCAGCAGAGTCCGGACAGGGGTTGGGGGCTACACCTTC.

CDR3 coding DNA: TGTGCCAGCAGTCCGGCCGGGGGCTACACCTTC. Translation: CASSPAGGYTF. This rearrangement joins TRBV6-5 to TRBJ1-2; D unclear. The CDR3 is 11 amino acids. Deletions cut 5 bases from V and 8 bases from J, with 9 bases between. CDR1 and CDR2 from the germline V gene are MNHEY and SVGAGI.

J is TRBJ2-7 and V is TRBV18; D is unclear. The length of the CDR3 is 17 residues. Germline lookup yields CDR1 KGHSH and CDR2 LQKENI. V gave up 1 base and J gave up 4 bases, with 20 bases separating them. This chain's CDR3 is CASSPRASDLVGYEQYF. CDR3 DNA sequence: TGTGCCAGCTCACCACGGGCAAGCGACCTCGTGGGGTACGAGCAGTACTTC.

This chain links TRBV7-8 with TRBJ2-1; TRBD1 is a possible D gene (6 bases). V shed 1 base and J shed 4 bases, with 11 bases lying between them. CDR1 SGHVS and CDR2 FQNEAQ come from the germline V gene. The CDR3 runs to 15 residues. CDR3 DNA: TGTGCCAGCAGCTTAGTTGGGACACCTTACAATGAGCAGTTCTTC. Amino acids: CASSLVGTPYNEQFF.

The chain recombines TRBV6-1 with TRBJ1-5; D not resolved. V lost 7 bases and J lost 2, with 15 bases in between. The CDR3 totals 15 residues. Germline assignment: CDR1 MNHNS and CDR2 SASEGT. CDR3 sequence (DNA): TGTGCCAGCACCACTGGACTGGCGGGCAATCAGCCCCAGCATTTT. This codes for CASTTGLAGNQPQHF.

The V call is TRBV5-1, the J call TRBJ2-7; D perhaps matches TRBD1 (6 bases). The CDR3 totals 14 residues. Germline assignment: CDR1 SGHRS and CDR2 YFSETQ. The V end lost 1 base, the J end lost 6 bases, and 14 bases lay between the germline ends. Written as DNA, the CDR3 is TGCGCCAGCAGCTTGCTCGGACAGCCATCCGAGCAGTACTTC. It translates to CASSLLGQPSEQYF.

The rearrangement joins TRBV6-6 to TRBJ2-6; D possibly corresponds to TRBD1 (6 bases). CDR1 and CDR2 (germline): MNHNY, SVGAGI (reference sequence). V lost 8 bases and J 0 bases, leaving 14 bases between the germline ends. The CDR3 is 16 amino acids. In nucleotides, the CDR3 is TGTGCCAGCGGCCGGGACACCCCCTCTGGGGCCAACGTCCTGACTTTC. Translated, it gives CASGRDTPSGANVLTF.

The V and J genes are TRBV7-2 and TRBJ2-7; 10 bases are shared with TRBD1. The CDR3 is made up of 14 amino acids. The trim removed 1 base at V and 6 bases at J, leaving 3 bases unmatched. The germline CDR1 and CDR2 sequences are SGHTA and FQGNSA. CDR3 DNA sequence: TGTGCCAGCAGCTTAGGAGGGACAGGGGTCGAGCAGTACTTC. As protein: CASSLGGTGVEQYF.

CDR3 DNA sequence: TGTGCCAGCAAACCGACGGGACTCAGCTCTGGGGCCAACGTCCTGACTTTC. This sequence encodes CASKPTGLSSGANVLTF. The chain joins TRBV28 to TRBJ2-6, with TRBD2 as a possible D gene (6 bases). The germline V gene has CDR1 MDHEN and CDR2 SYDVKM. Trimming stripped 7 bases from V and 0 bases from J, with 16 bases between. The CDR3 is 17 amino acids.